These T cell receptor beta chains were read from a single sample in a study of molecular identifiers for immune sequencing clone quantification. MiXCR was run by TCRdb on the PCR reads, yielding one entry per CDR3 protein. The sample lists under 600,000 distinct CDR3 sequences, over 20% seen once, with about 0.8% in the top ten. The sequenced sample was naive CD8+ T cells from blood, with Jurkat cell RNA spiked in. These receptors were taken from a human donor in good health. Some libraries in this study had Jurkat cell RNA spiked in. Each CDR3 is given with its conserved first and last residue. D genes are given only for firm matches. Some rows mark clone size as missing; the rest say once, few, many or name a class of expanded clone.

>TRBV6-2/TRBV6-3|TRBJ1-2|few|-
TGTGCCAGCACCTCACCAGGGACTTCTAACTATGGCTACACCTTC
CASTSPGTSNYGYTF
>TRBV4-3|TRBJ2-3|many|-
TGCGCCAGCAGCCAAGATCGCGAGGACACAGATACGCAGTATTTT
CASSQDREDTDTQYF
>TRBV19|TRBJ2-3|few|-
TGTGCCAGTAGTACAGTGGACAGCACAGATACGCAGTATTTT
CASSTVDSTDTQYF
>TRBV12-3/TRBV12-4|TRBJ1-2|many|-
TGTGCCAGCAGTTGGGGTTTGGGTCTTGGCTACACCTTC
CASSWGLGLGYTF
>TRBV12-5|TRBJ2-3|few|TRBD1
TGTGCTAGTGGTTTGGATTACAGGGGGACAGATACGCAGTATTTT
CASGLDYRGTDTQYF
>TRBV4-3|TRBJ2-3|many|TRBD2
TGCGCCAGCGGGACTAGCGGAGGCACAGATACGCAGTATTTT
CASGTSGGTDTQYF
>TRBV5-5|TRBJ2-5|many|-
TGTGCCAGCAGCTCACATAAGACAAGACAGTCCGGGACCCAGTACTTC
CASSSHKTRQSGTQYF
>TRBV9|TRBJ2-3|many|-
TGTGCCAGCAGCGTAGAGGGCGGGGGCACAGATACGCAGTATTTT
CASSVEGGGTDTQYF
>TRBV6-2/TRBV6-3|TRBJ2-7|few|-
TGTGCCAGCAGTCCTCCGAGTCCCGAGCAGTACTTC
CASSPPSPEQYF
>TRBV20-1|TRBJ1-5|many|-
TGCAGTGCTAGAGATCCGGGCTATGGCATTCAGCCCCAGCATTTT
CSARDPGYGIQPQHF
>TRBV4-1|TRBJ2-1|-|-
TGCGCCAGCAGCCGAGGGACCTCTGGGCATAAGCAGTTCTTC
CASSRGTSGHKQFF
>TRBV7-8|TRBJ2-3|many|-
TGTGCCAGCAGCTTAGGTGGAGACTGGGCAGATACGCAGTATTTT
CASSLGGDWADTQYF
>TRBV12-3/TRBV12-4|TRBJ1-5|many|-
TGTGCCAGCAGCTTAGGCGGAGGCCAGCCCCAGCATTTT
CASSLGGGQPQHF
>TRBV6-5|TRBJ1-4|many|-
TGTGCCAGCACGCCTTATCTGGGGGGGGAGTTCACCCTGTTTTTT
CASTPYLGGEFTLFF
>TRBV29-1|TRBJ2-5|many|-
TGCAGCGCCACCGAGAGACTACAAGAGACCCAGTACTTC
CSATERLQETQYF
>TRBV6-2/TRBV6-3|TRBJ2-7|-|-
TGTGCCAGCAGTTACTTCGGCACCTACGAGCAGTACTTC
CASSYFGTYEQYF
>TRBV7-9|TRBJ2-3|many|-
TGTGCCAGCAGCGGGCAAGCTGGGAGTAGCACAGATACGCAGTATTTT
CASSGQAGSSTDTQYF
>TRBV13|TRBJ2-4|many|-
TGTGCCAGCAGCACCAGGGAGCCTAAAAACATTCAGTACTTC
CASSTREPKNIQYF
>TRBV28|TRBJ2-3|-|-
TGTGCCAGCAGTTTATGGGGTAGGCAAACAGATACGCAGTATTTT
CASSLWGRQTDTQYF
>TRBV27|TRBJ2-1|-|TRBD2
TGTGCCAGCAGTTTAGCGGGAGTCCCCGGTGAGCAGTTCTTC
CASSLAGVPGEQFF
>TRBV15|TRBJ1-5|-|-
TGTGCCACCGGCAGAGCGGGATCCGGCGGCGCAAATCAGCCCCAGCATTTT
CATGRAGSGGANQPQHF
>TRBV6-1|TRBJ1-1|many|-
TGTGCCAGCAGCTTGGGGGGACCTTATGCTTTCTTT
CASSLGGPYAFF
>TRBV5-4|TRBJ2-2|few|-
TGTGCCAGCAGCGCTACAGGGACCACGAACACCGGGGAGCTGTTTTTT
CASSATGTTNTGELFF
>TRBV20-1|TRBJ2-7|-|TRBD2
TGCAGTGCTAGAGATAGCCTAGCGGGAGTATTGAACGAGCAGTACTTC
CSARDSLAGVLNEQYF
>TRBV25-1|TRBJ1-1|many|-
TGTGCCAGCAGTGACAGGGTTGGGGCGGCCACTGAAGCTTTCTTT
CASSDRVGAATEAFF
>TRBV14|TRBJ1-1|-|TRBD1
TGTGCCAGCAGCCGCACCGGGACAGGGTCATGGACTGAAGCTTTCTTT
CASSRTGTGSWTEAFF
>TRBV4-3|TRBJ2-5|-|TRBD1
TGCGCCAGCAGCCCCGGACAGGGGGCGCTTGAGACCCAGTACTTC
CASSPGQGALETQYF
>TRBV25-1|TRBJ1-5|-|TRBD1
TGTGCCAGCAGTGAATACAGGACAGGGTTTGATCAGCCCCAGCATTTT
CASSEYRTGFDQPQHF
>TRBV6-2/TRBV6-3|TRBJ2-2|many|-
TGTGCCAGCATTTCCCGGACCGGGGAGCTGTTTTTT
CASISRTGELFF
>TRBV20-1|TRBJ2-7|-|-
TGCAGTGCTAGAGATAGTCGGCAGGGGGGCTACGAGCAGTACTTC
CSARDSRQGGYEQYF
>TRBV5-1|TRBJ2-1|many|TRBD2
TGTGCCAGCAGCTTAGAACTAGCGGGGTCCTACAATGAGCAGTTCTTC
CASSLELAGSYNEQFF
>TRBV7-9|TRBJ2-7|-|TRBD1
TGTGCCAGCAGCTTCGGACAGGAATACTACGAGCAGTACTTC
CASSFGQEYYEQYF
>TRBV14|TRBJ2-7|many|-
TGTGCCAGCAGCCATGTCCCGGGACATTACGAGCAGTACTTC
CASSHVPGHYEQYF
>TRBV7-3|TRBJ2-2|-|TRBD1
TGTGCCAGCAGCCGGGACAGATACCACACCGGGGAGCTGTTTTTT
CASSRDRYHTGELFF
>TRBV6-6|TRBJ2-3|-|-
TGTGCCAGCAGTACCCCAATAGCGGTAACTACAGATACGCAGTATTTT
CASSTPIAVTTDTQYF
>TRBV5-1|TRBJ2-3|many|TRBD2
TGCGCCAGCACCGGGACCGGGACTAGCGGCCCGATACTACCTGCGGATACGCAGTATTTT
CASTGTGTSGPILPADTQYF
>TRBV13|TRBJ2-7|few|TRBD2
TGTGCCAGCCAGGGTCTAGCGGGTAACACCTACGAGCAGTACTTC
CASQGLAGNTYEQYF
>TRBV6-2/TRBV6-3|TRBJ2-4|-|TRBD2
TGTGCCACGGGACTAGCGAAAAACATTCAGTACTTC
CATGLAKNIQYF
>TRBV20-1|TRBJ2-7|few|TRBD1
TGCAGTGCTGCCGGGACAGGGGGCGGATACGAGCAGTACTTC
CSAAGTGGGYEQYF
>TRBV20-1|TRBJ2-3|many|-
TGCAGTGCTAGAGAGTTGGGGGCCAGACCCGACACAGATACGCAGTATTTT
CSARELGARPDTDTQYF
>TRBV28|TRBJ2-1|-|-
TGTGCCAGCAGTTTCCCCCCCGGGGTTTCCTACAATGAGCAGTTCTTC
CASSFPPGVSYNEQFF
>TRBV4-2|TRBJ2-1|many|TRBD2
TGTGCCAGCAGCCACCCTAAGACTAGCGAACGGGTCTTTGGTGAGCAGTTCTTC
CASSHPKTSERVFGEQFF
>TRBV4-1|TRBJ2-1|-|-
TGCGCCAGCAGCCACAACCCCACGGACAATGAGCAGTTCTTC
CASSHNPTDNEQFF
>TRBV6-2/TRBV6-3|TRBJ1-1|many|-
TGTGCCAGCCAGAACGGGGCCGGGGAGTGGGTGAACACTGAAGCTTTCTTT
CASQNGAGEWVNTEAFF
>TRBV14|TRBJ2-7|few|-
TGTGCCAGCAGCCCCGCCCCCGGTGATCAGTACTTC
CASSPAPGDQYF
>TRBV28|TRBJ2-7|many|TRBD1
TGTGCCAGCAGTTTTACGGGACAGCCCTACGAGCAGTACTTC
CASSFTGQPYEQYF
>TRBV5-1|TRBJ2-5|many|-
TGCGCCAGCAGCCCTCTTAACCCAGAGGGGACCCAGTACTTC
CASSPLNPEGTQYF
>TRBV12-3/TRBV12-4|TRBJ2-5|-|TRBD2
TGTGCCAGCAGTTCGGGACTAGCGGGGGTTGGAAGAGAGACCCAGTACTTC
CASSSGLAGVGRETQYF
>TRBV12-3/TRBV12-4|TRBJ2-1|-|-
TGTGCCAGCAGAGGGGTCCCGCTTCGCTCGGCCTACAATGAGCAGTTCTTC
CASRGVPLRSAYNEQFF
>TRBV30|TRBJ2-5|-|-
TGTGCCTGGAGTATAACAGCCCTGGGGGAGACCCAGTACTTC
CAWSITALGETQYF
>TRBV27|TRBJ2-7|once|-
TGTGCCAGCAGTTACACACTCTCCTACGAGCAGTACTTC
CASSYTLSYEQYF
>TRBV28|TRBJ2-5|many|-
TGTGCCAGCAGTTTATCGTGGGTTAATCAAGAGACCCAGTACTTC
CASSLSWVNQETQYF
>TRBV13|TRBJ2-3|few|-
TGTGCCAGCAGCTTTGCGGAGAGCACAGATACGCAGTATTTT
CASSFAESTDTQYF
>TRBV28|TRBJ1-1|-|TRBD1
TGTGCCAGCACGGGGACAGGGGATAGGAACACTGAAGCTTTCTTT
CASTGTGDRNTEAFF
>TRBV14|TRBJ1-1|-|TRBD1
TGTGCCAGCAGCCGAGGGAGGGGGCAGGACACTGAAGCTTTCTTT
CASSRGRGQDTEAFF
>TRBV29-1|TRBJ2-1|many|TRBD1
TGCAGCGTTACAGGGGCCGTTGAGCAGTTCTTC
CSVTGAVEQFF
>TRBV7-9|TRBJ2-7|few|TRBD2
TGTGCCAGCAGCGTAGGGGCGGGAGCTGCCTACGAGCAGTACTTC
CASSVGAGAAYEQYF